Sequencing of this T cell receptor beta chain was carried out in a study of T cell responses to AZD1222 COVID-19 vaccine. Findings and limits, study-wide: Reports indicate that nearly half of spike-specific TCRs are directed at unmutated variant regions. Increases in Spike-specific TCR breadth and depth were seen after two AZD1222 doses. Only after the peak T cell response were repertoires sampled.

Assay: immunoSEQ multiplex PCR; the TCRdb copy retains only in-frame clones and omits some. The sample contains approximately 97,000 clones, about 88% of which appear only once. Per the germline V gene, CDR1 is LGHDT and CDR2 is YNNKEL (reference sequence). V dropped 0 bases and J dropped 6; count of bases not matched to a gene: 7. This CDR3 spans 15 amino acids. This clone was found once. As yet, its antigen is unknown. The genes are TRBV3-1 (or the pseudogene TRBV3-2) and TRBJ1-1; 7 bases fit TRBD1. The sequence was collected from an adult in good health. Sequencing used peripheral blood, obtained on day 0 of AZD1222 vaccination. The CDR3 spells CASSQEARGMAEAFF. Written as DNA, the CDR3 is TGTGCCAGCAGCCAAGAAGCCAGGGGGATGGCTGAAGCTTTCTTT.